These 8 T cell receptor beta chains came from one sample sequenced in a study of blood T cell repertoires in COVID-19. TCRdb keeps only in-frame clones here, not all; method: immunoSEQ multiplex PCR. Found here are 55,000 to 75,000 clones, about four fifths of them singletons; the top ten hold around a sixth. Sample: peripheral blood. These receptors all come from a man between 65 and 80 years old who had recovered from COVID-19.

The chain employs TRBV10-3 and TRBJ2-1, with 8 bases aligning to TRBD2. Germline CDR1 is ENHRY and CDR2 is SYGVKD. With 0 bases clipped from V and 8 bases from J, the junction kept 6 bases outside the gene matches. The CDR3 is made up of 15 amino acids. The CDR3 spells CAISESGTSIDEQFF. CDR3 nucleotide sequence: TGTGCCATCAGTGAGTCGGGGACTAGTATCGATGAGCAGTTCTTC.

J is TRBJ2-5 and V is TRBV19; possibly TRBD1 for D (6 bases). With 3 bases removed from V and 6 bases from J, the gap between germline ends came to 17 bases. The CDR3 totals 15 residues. Looked up from germline, CDR1 is LNHDA and CDR2 is SQIVND (reference sequence). The CDR3 reads CASSIREGGLKTQYF. The CDR3 DNA reads TGTGCCAGTAGTATCAGGGAAGGGGGTCTAAAGACCCAGTACTTC.

Concerning this clone itself: Additional DNA sequences in this sample encode the identical CDR3. The chain uses TRBV6-2 or TRBV6-3 and TRBJ1-1, with 7 positions matching TRBD1. V dropped 5 bases and J dropped 2; count of bases not matched to a gene: 8. CDR1 and CDR2 from the germline V gene are MNHEY and SVGEGT. This CDR3 spans 15 amino acids. The CDR3 protein is CASSRRQGGNTEAFF. The CDR3 nucleotides read TGTGCCAGCAGTCGCCGACAGGGCGGAAACACTGAAGCTTTCTTT.

The chain is built from TRBV7-6 and TRBJ1-3; TRBD1 might be the D (6 bases). This CDR3 region has 18 residues. Germline CDR1 reads SGHVS; CDR2 reads FNYEAQ. V lost 5 bases and J lost 0, with 20 bases in between. CDR3 in amino acids: CASSPLPRTASSGNTIYF. CDR3 sequence (DNA): TGTGCCAGCAGCCCGCTCCCCCGGACAGCGAGCTCTGGAAACACCATATATTTT.

This chain joins TRBV19 and TRBJ1-4; tentatively, D is TRBD1 (5 bases). CDR3 length: 15 residues. Germline CDR1 reads LNHDA; CDR2 reads SQIVND (reference sequence). Deletions cut 8 bases from V and 3 bases from J, with 16 bases between. The CDR3 spells CASAPAGRPNEKLFF. As DNA, the CDR3 is TGTGCCAGTGCCCCGGCGGGACGGCCTAATGAAAAACTGTTTTTT. Full variable domain (missing parts from reference TRBV19 and TRBJ1-4): DGGITQSPKYLFRKEGQNVTLSCEQNLNHDAMYWYRQDPGQGLRLIYYSQIVNDFQKGDIAEGYSVSREKKESFPLTVTSAQKNPTAFYLCASAPAGRPNEKLFFGSGTQLSVL.

The chain employs TRBV19 and TRBJ1-3; D unclear. Trimming pared 3 bases from V and 0 bases from J, leaving 12 bases between. CDR3 length equals 16 residues. Germline values: CDR1 LNHDA, CDR2 SQIVND (reference sequence). CDR3 sequence: CASSIFSTSSGNTIYF. CDR3 DNA: TGTGCCAGTAGTATTTTTAGTACTAGCTCTGGAAACACCATATATTTT.

The V and J genes are TRBV2 and TRBJ2-6; D might be TRBD1 (6 bases). V was cut by 5 bases and J by 4 bases, with 12 bases left in between. Germline CDR1 is SNHLY and CDR2 is FYNNEI. There are 15 residues in the CDR3. The CDR3 nucleotides read TGTGCCAGCAGTTCAAGGGGGTCGGGGGCCAACGTCCTGACTTTC. The encoded protein is CASSSRGSGANVLTF.

The rearrangement uses TRBV7-2 and TRBJ1-3; D is undetermined. The germline V gene has CDR1 SGHTA and CDR2 FQGNSA. The CDR3 is 14 amino acids. Trimming left V 1 base short and J 0 bases short, with 4 bases between. The CDR3 region is CASSLGGSGNTIYF. CDR3 DNA sequence: TGTGCCAGCAGCTTAGGAGGCTCTGGAAACACCATATATTTT.